This entry lists 14 T cell receptor beta chains sequenced from one sample in a study of cytomegalovirus exposure and HLA in healthy donors. It was with 60 Vbeta and 13 Jbeta primers that the PCR ran. Data came from immunoSEQ multiplex PCR; TCRdb stores just in-frame clones and leaves some out. This table holds 160,000 or so clones, 70% to 90% found once. The sample comprised PBMCs. The receptors stem from a woman aged 25 to 39 in good health and CMV-seronegative.

The V gene is TRBV2, the J gene TRBJ2-7; 8 bases are shared with TRBD2. Germline CDR1 SNHLY, CDR2 FYNNEI. The CDR3 runs to 15 residues. V was pared by 0 bases and J by 2 bases, with 3 bases of the junction left unmatched. CDR3 in amino acids: CASSEAGTRTYEQYF. Here the CDR3 DNA reads TGTGCCAGCAGTGAAGCCGGGACTAGGACCTACGAGCAGTACTTC.

This chain connects TRBV19 to TRBJ1-5, with TRBD1 identical over 9 bases. Trimming took 4 bases from V and 2 from J; bases not matched to a gene: 3. The CDR3 is 15 amino acids. Germline V gene lookup returns CDR1 LNHDA and CDR2 SQIVND (reference sequence). DNA of the CDR3: TGTGCCAGTAGTACGGACAGGGGCGGCAATCAGCCCCAGCATTTT. It translates to CASSTDRGGNQPQHF.

The CDR3 here is CASRPTSGTEQFF. The CDR3 DNA reads TGTGCCAGCAGGCCTACTAGCGGGACTGAGCAGTTCTTC. The chain recombines TRBV28 with TRBJ2-1; 10 bases are shared with TRBD2. The CDR3 has 13 amino acids. V was clipped by 6 bases and J by 9 bases; unmatched bases: 5. Germline V gene data show CDR1 as MDHEN and CDR2 as SYDVKM.

As for this clone: Mismatch with germline at one junction end may stem from a read error. V usage is TRBV19 and J usage is TRBJ1-4, with a tentative D call TRBD1 (6 bases). This CDR3 spans 12 amino acids. Germline CDR1 is LNHDA and CDR2 is SQIVND (reference sequence). The CDR3 DNA follows: TGTGCCAGTAGTATAGATGGACAGCAGGTAATATTT. The encoded protein is CASSIDGQQVIF.

In its sample, this clone was seen once. Written as DNA, the CDR3 is TGTGCCAGCAGCTTGGTTCAGGCCAAAGAGACCCAGTACTTC. It specifies CASSLVQAKETQYF. The chain has TRBV5-5 and TRBJ2-5, with no clear D. The CDR3 runs 14 residues. Trimming left V 0 bases short and J 3 bases short, with 9 bases between. Germline V gives CDR1 SGHKS, CDR2 YYEKEE (reference sequence).

This rearrangement joins TRBV9 to TRBJ2-2; possible D gene TRBD2, 6 bases. Trimming took off 5 bases at V and 7 bases at J, with 15 bases between the two ends. CDR3 length equals 14 residues. Germline V gene lookup returns CDR1 SGDLS and CDR2 YYNGEE. The CDR3 loop is CASRGGILGGELFF. The CDR3 DNA follows: TGTGCCAGCAGGGGCGGGATCCTCGGCGGGGAGCTGTTTTTT.

This chain links TRBV30 with TRBJ1-1; 7 bases map to TRBD1. There are 14 residues in the CDR3. Germline CDR1 GTSNPN, CDR2 SVGIG (reference sequence). Unmatched junction bases numbered 2, after V lost 0 bases and J lost 1 base. The CDR3, as DNA: TGTGCCTGGAGTGTAAGACAGGGGAACACTGAAGCTTTCTTT. Its protein product is CAWSVRQGNTEAFF. Full variable domain (remainder filled in from reference TRBV30 and TRBJ1-1): SQTIHQWPATLVQPVGSPLSLECTVEGTSNPNLYWYRQAAGRGLQLLFYSVGIGQISSEVPQNLSASRPQDRQFILSSKKLLLSDSGFYLCAWSVRQGNTEAFFGQGTRLTVV.

The chain recombines TRBV5-4 with TRBJ1-1; D not certain. The CDR3 sequence is 14 residues long. From germline, CDR1 is SGHNT and CDR2 YYREEE (reference sequence). The germline V and J ends were trimmed by 1 base and 7 bases, with 14 bases remaining between them. CDR3 sequence (DNA): TGTGCCAGCAGCTTGAGTGGGAGGGCCAGTGAAGCTTTCTTT. Translated: CASSLSGRASEAFF.

A single count supports this clone. The V call is TRBV5-7, the J call TRBJ2-5; D is perhaps TRBD1 (5 bases). TRBV5-7 is an open reading frame whose function is uncertain. The CDR3 contains 15 residues. The V gene lost 1 base and the J gene lost 2 bases, with 12 bases spanning the gap. CDR3 region: CASSLTDRIQETQYF. The CDR3, as DNA: TGTGCCAGCAGCTTGACCGACAGAATTCAAGAGACCCAGTACTTC.

This clone was counted once. V usage is TRBV15 and J usage is TRBJ2-7; D perhaps matches TRBD1 (6 bases). The V gene lost 5 bases and the J gene lost 4 bases, with 15 bases spanning the gap. The CDR3 spans 14 residues. Germline CDR1 and CDR2: LNHNV and YYDKDF (reference sequence). DNA for the CDR3: TGTGCCACCAGCGAACGGGTTCAGGGGTACGAGCAGTACTTC. Its translation: CATSERVQGYEQYF.

The chain couples TRBV19 to TRBJ1-5; a weak D match, TRBD1 (6 bases). CDR3 length: 16 amino acids. V dropped 3 bases and J dropped 0 bases, with 12 bases sitting between them. CDR1 and CDR2 (germline): LNHDA, SQIVND (reference sequence). CDR3 nucleotide sequence: TGTGCCAGTAGTATGTCACAGGGATCTAGCAATCAGCCCCAGCATTTT. It codes for CASSMSQGSSNQPQHF.

The rearrangement uses TRBV7-2 and TRBJ2-3, with D perhaps matching TRBD2 (6 bases). The CDR3 runs 12 residues. Germline V gives CDR1 SGHTA, CDR2 FQGNSA. The ends were cut back, 0 bases at V and 10 bases at J, with 8 bases in the middle. CDR3 amino acids: CASSLAPGAQYF. In nucleotides, the CDR3 is TGTGCCAGCAGCTTAGCCCCGGGGGCGCAGTATTTT.

The chain has TRBV7-8 and TRBJ1-4; the match to TRBD1 covers 7 bases. The CDR3 extends over 16 amino acids. V lost 2 bases, J lost 8 bases, and 11 bases stayed unmatched. The V gene's germline CDR1 is SGHVS and CDR2 FQNEAQ. CDR3 amino acids: CASSLRARMTGEKLFF. The DNA of the CDR3 is TGTGCCAGCAGCTTACGGGCGCGAATGACAGGGGAAAAACTGTTTTTT.

This chain joins TRBV10-3 and TRBJ2-3, with D unclear. V was cut by 7 bases and J by 1 base, with 6 bases left in between. The CDR3 length is 12 residues. Germline V gives CDR1 ENHRY, CDR2 SYGVKD. The CDR3 DNA follows: TGTGCCATCATGGGCGGCACAGATACGCAGTATTTT. This sequence encodes CAIMGGTDTQYF.